This T cell receptor beta chain was captured in a study of cytomegalovirus exposure and HLA in healthy donors (dated by TCRdb to about 2017). About the study as a whole: According to an earlier analysis of around 600 of the donors, about 190 million T cells yielded roughly 110 million unique TCR beta sequences and 276 Gb of sequence data. An early release that covered roughly 600 HLA-typed donors contained approximately 320 gigabases of sequencing data and 80 million or so unique TCR sequences. Of the 350 to 450 genotyped donors, approximately 83% fell in the genetic ancestry cluster associated with self-reported Caucasian donors. The aim of the study was to test whether cataloging public T cell receptors could identify signatures of past pathogen exposure. The study used immunosequencing to profile the T cell repertoires of about 670 subjects and linked those repertoires to cytomegalovirus serostatus. Along with the approximately 700-subject first cohort, a separate validation cohort of more than 90 different subjects was used. To predict cytomegalovirus infection status, the study combined high-throughput TCR immunosequencing, statistical association of individual TCRs with disease status, and machine learning. To study patterns of TCR occurrence, a later analysis re-analyzed previously published TCR beta repertoires from more than 550 donors and added high-resolution HLA genotyping. Rather than drawing on any new phenotypic data, the later analysis identified candidate immune exposures from TCR beta sequences and the way those sequences occurred across donors. In an earlier analysis of more than 550 of the donors, high-throughput TCR beta sequencing was used to judge whether each TCR beta V gene segment behaved as functional or pseudogenic. Alongside the repertoire data, information on donor age, sex, ethnicity and CMV serostatus was compiled. A later genetic analysis took genome-wide SNP genotypes for about 55% of the roughly 700 donors and used that subset as a discovery cohort. All discovery cohort repertoires had been generated using a single sequencing platform. Both class I and class II loci were covered by HLA typing, at four-digit resolution. Typing coverage differed by locus: A, B, C, DRB1 and DQB1 were typed in roughly 629-640 donors, DQA1 in 522, DPA1 in 600 to 610, and DPB1 in 472. Because of strong linkage in the cohort, 5 or 6 DR-DQ haplotypes were treated as single units for association and clustering. Among roughly 400 genotyped donors of the cohort, an average of approximately 250,000 unique TCR beta nucleotide sequences were sequenced per donor, roughly 20% of them non-productive. Study-wide findings and limitations: Cytomegalovirus status was reported to be diagnosed by the classifier with high specificity and sensitivity in both the original and validation cohorts. According to a later analysis, most CMV-associated TCR beta chains appeared to be HLA-restricted, and the HLA associations seemed to be driven largely by CMV exposure. A further reported finding was that TCR beta sequences accurately predicted the HLA-A and HLA-B alleles for most subjects in the first cohort. The authors suggested that the approach could potentially be extended to other disease states and immunological phenotypes. In a later genetic analysis, fewer N-insertions in productive TCRs were reported among donors in an Asian-associated ancestry cluster than the 666-donor mean. In vitro tests confirmed that a few of the cytomegalovirus-associated TCR beta chains recognize cytomegalovirus antigens. Because HLA typing was missing for some donors at each locus, association tests included only the typed subset. A group of highly shared sequence variants was considered likely to be a technical artifact of the sequencing pipeline. The 87-base-pair reads could not distinguish some IMGT-functional V segments, including TRBV6-2 and TRBV6-3, so those segments were excluded. In a later analysis, around 17,000 TCR beta sequences were associated with specific HLA alleles at a false discovery rate of 0.05. A total of about 150 TCR beta chains were listed by the study as associated with cytomegalovirus. In a later analysis, TCR association rates were found to vary across HLA loci, with the most associated TCRs seen for DRB1 alleles and the fewest for HLA-C alleles. Presence/absence analyses assumed roughly uniform sequencing depth across donors, an assumption that may not hold. In an earlier analysis of 587 of the donors, most TCR beta V segments appeared in productive rearrangements about 90% or about 30% of the time, broadly matching IMGT annotations. A later analysis found that HLA-associated TCR beta chains were more clonally expanded and had lower generation probabilities than equally common non-associated chains. In a later analysis, several top co-occurrence clusters were reported to appear linked to parvovirus B19, influenza, CMV and Epstein-Barr virus. V-gene and J-gene trimming of TCR beta chains was associated with a missense DCLRE1C variant in a later genetic analysis, and the association was replicated in an independent cohort. CMV serostatus was the only immune exposure information available for the cohort. When HLA alleles, especially DR and DQ, strongly co-occurred, attributing TCR associations to individual alleles was difficult. In this cohort, only TCR beta chains were sequenced, and detectable features were limited by the absence of alpha or paired-chain data. Because counts were too low, around 18 rarely observed V segments, including chromosome 9 orphons, were left out of the earlier analysis of approximately 580 of the donors. Most TCR sequences were seen in very few donors, while some public TCRs were found in many individuals. Linkage disequilibrium might explain the correlated functional status among segregating V segments, but an unknown experimental factor could not be excluded.

Library preparation used the immunoSEQ multiplex PCR assay. For the multiplex PCR, a mixture combining 60 forward primers for TCR Vbeta segments and 13 reverse primers for TCR Jbeta segments was used. A multiplex PCR assay on genomic DNA amplified the CDR3 region of rearranged TCR beta genes. The Illumina HiSeq System was used to sequence the amplified TCR beta libraries as 87-base-pair reads. The original methods were these. A later analysis counted 75 million to 100 million unique TCR beta chains across the 550 to 750 repertoires, and 10 million to 12 million of these chains were shared by at least two donors. A nearest-neighbor algorithm error-corrected the raw reads and collapsed the reads into unique sequences, merging closely related sequences to remove PCR and sequencing errors. To assign V, D and J gene segments, CDR3 sequences were aligned to IMGT reference sequences. Each retained sequence needed at least a six-nucleotide match to both a V gene segment and a J gene segment. Rearrangements were called productive when the CDR3 lacked stop codons and stayed in frame with V and J; all others were non-productive. CDR3 was defined by IMGT convention, running from the second conserved V-encoded cysteine to the conserved J-encoded phenylalanine. Sequences without an unambiguous match to a single V gene segment were excluded from the earlier analysis of over 500 of the donors. In an earlier analysis of about 590 of the donors, a V segment was called functional when productive rearrangements were above 56.7%, and segregating when the standard deviation between donors exceeded 5%. To diagnose cytomegalovirus status from the catalog of TCR beta chain sequences, a statistical classification framework was built. In a later analysis, V and J genes were assigned by comparing TCR nucleotide sequences against IMGT/GENE-DB human TR gene sequences. The TCRdist pipeline was used in a later analysis to assign CDR3 sequences and most-parsimonious VDJ recombination scenarios. In a later analysis, every TCR beta chain was defined by the combination of its CDR3 amino acid sequence and its V-gene family, and reads without a unique V-gene family were dropped. In a later analysis, a few hundred highly shared, low-generation-probability nucleotide sequences were removed to address suspected cross-contamination and a sequencing artifact. A later analysis calculated a clonal expansion index for each public chain from normalized within-repertoire ranks of inferred template counts. Generation probabilities in a later analysis came from a VDJ recombination model fitted to out-of-frame rearrangements, and those results were checked against IGoR. A later analysis scored TCR-TCR, TCR-HLA and TCR-CMV co-occurrence with hypergeometric tests, applying a repertoire-size bias correction to TCR pairs. False discovery rates were estimated in a later analysis by permuting HLA or CMV assignments 20 times. In a later analysis, co-occurring TCRs were grouped using DBSCAN, with TCRdist sequence similarity added in when clustering inside HLA-allele-positive subsets. Co-occurrence clustering excluded repertoires with fewer than 30,000 or more than 120,000 public chains, plus five with anomalous nucleotide sharing. Here the immuneACCESS table is served through TCRdb, limited to in-frame sequences with V and J called. Missing clones are a known gap in these copies; in checked studies unresolved V genes cover under half, and the rest lacks a known reason. The V and J calls and clone size come from that table; D and trimming were worked out from the DNA. The sample table holds approximately 210,000 clones. More than 0.75% of the sample goes to the ten largest clones.

A remark on this clone: The antigen it binds to is not known. Other DNA sequences in this sample translate to the same CDR3.

Here V drops 0 bases and J drops 6 bases, and the junction holds 6 bases not matched to any gene. The CDR3 sequence holds 16 residues, the cysteine and phenylalanine included. Only the CDR3 region is kept as DNA, spanning 48 bases read in frame from base 1. Per the germline V gene, SGHRS is the CDR1 and YFSETQ is the CDR2. The cohort consisted of more than 650 healthy bone marrow donors. At the time of sampling, all cohort members were nominally healthy, though unrecorded immune exposures were likely present. The donor tested CMV seropositive and was one of the 289 seropositive cohort members. Each donor provided a peripheral blood sample, and peripheral blood mononuclear cells were used for TCR beta sequencing. Genomic DNA was extracted from the blood cell samples with the Qiagen DNeasy Blood Extraction Kit.

Specimen: PBMCs. The chain couples TRBV5-1 to TRBJ2-3; 11 middle bases align to TRBD2. This TCR was recovered from a woman under 40 in good health and CMV-seropositive. The encoded CDR3 is CASSLAGTSGTDTQYF. The nucleotide sequence is given as TGCGCCAGCAGCTTGGCCGGGACTAGCGGAACGGATACGCAGTATTTT.